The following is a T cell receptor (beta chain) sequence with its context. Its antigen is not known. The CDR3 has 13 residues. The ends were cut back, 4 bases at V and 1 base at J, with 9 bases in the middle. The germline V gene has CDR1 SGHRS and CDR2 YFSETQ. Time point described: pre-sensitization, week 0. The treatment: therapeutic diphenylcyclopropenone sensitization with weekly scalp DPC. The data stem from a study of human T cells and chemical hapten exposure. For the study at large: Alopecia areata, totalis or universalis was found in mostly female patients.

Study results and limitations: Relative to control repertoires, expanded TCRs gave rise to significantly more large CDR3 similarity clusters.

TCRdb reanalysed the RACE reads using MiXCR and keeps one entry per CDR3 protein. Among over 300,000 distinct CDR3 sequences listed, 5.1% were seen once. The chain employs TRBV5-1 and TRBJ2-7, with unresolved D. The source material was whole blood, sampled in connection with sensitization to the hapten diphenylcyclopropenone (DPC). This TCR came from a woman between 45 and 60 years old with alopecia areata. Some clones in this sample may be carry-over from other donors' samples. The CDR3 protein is CASSPAQSYEQYF. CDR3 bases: TGCGCCAGCAGCCCGGCACAGTCCTACGAGCAGTACTTC.